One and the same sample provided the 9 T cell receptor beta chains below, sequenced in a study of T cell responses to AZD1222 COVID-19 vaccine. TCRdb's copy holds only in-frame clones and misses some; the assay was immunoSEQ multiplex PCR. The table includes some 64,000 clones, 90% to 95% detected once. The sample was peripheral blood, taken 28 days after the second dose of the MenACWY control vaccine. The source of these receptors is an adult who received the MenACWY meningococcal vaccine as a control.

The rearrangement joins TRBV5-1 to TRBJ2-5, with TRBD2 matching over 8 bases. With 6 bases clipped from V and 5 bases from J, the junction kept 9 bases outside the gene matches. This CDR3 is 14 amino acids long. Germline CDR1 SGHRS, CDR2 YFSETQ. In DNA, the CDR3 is TGCGCCAGCAAGTCCCCGGGGGGGCGGGAGACCCAGTACTTC. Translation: CASKSPGGRETQYF.

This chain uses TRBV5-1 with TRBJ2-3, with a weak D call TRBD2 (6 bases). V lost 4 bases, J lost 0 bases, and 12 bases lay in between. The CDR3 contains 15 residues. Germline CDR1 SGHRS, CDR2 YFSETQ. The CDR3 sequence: CASSPGVASTDTQYF. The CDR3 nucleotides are TGCGCCAGCAGCCCGGGGGTTGCTAGCACAGATACGCAGTATTTT.

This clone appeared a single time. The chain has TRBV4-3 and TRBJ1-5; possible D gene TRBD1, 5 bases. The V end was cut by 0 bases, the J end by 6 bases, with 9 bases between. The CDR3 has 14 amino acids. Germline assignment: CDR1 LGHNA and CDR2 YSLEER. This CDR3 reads CASSQDPGTQPQHF. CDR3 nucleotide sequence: TGCGCCAGCAGCCAAGATCCGGGGACTCAGCCCCAGCATTTT.

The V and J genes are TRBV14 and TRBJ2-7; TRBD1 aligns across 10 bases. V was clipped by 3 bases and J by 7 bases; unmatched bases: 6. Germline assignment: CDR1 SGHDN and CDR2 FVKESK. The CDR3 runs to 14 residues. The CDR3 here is CASSQGTGVKEQYF. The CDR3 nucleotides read TGTGCCAGCAGCCAGGGGACAGGGGTGAAAGAGCAGTACTTC.

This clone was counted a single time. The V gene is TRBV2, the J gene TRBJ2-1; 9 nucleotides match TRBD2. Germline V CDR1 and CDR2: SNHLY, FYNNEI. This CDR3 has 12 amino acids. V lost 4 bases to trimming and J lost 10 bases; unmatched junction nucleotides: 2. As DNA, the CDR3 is TGTGCCAGCAGTGGGAGCGGGAGGGAGCAGTTCTTC. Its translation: CASSGSGREQFF.

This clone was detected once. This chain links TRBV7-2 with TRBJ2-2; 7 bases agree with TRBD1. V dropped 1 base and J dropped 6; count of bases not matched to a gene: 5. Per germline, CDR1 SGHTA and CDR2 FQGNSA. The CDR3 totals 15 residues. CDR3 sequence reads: CASSLGQGSSGELFF. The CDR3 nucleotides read TGTGCCAGCAGCTTAGGACAGGGTTCTTCCGGGGAGCTGTTTTTT.

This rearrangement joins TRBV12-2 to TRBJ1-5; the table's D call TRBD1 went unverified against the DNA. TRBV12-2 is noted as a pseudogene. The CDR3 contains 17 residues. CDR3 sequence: CASRMGSGVRGTQPQHF. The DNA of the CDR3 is TGTGCAAGTCGCATGGGGTCAGGGGTCAGGGGGACCCAGCCCCAGCATTTT.

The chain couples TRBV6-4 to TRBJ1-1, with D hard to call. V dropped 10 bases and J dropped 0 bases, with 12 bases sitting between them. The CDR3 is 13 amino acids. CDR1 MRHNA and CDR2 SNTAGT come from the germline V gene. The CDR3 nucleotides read TGTGCCACGCCCGTGCGGGTGAACACTGAAGCTTTCTTT. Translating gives CATPVRVNTEAFF.

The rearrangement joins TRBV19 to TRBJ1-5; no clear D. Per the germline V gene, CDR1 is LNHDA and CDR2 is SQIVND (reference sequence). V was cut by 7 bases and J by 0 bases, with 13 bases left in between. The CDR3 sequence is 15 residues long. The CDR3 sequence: CASTESRNSNQPQHF. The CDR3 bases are TGTGCCAGTACAGAAAGTCGGAATAGCAATCAGCCCCAGCATTTT. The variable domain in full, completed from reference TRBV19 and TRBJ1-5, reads DGGITQSPKYLFRKEGQNVTLSCEQNLNHDAMYWYRQDPGQGLRLIYYSQIVNDFQKGDIAEGYSVSREKKESFPLTVTSAQKNPTAFYLCASTESRNSNQPQHFGDGTRLSIL.